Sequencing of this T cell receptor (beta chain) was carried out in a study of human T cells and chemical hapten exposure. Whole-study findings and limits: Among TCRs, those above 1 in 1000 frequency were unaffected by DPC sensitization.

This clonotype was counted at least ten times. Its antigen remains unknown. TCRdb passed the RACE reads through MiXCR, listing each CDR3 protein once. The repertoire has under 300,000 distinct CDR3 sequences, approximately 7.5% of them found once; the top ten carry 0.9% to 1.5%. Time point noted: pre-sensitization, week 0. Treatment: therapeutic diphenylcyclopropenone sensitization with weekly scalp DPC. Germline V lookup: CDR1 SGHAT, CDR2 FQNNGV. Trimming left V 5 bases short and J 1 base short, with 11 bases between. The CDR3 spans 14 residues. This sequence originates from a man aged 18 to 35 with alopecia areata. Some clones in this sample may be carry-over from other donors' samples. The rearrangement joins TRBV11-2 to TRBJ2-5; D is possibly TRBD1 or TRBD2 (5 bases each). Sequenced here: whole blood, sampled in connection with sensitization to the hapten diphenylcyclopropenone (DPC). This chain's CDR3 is CASSPLGRQETQYF. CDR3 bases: TGTGCCAGCAGCCCCCTGGGACGCCAAGAGACCCAGTACTTC.